The rows below give T cell receptor beta chains drawn from one sample of a study of cytotoxic CD8 clonotypes in ibrutinib-treated CLL. The protocol was immunoSEQ multiplex PCR, while the TCRdb copy is restricted to in-frame clones and leaves out a portion. The sample has fewer than 400,000 clones, 67% seen once. The sample in question was PBMCs, obtained after 36 months of ibrutinib treatment. These receptors were taken from a human donor with chronic lymphocytic leukemia. Both conserved end residues are part of each CDR3. Each record gives: D gene, V gene, clone size, J gene, CDR3 DNA, CDR3 protein. A D gene is named only where the DNA matches it firmly. Only some rows state a clone size, as once, few, many or a class for expanded clones.

-	TRBV2	-	TRBJ2-1	TGTGCCAGCAGTGAAGGGGTAGCGGTGAACAATGAGCAGTTCTTC	CASSEGVAVNNEQFF
TRBD1	TRBV7-9	-	TRBJ1-4	TGTGCCAGCAGCTTAGCGTTACTACAGGGGCAAACTAATGAAAAACTGTTTTTT	CASSLALLQGQTNEKLFF
TRBD1	TRBV2	few	TRBJ2-7	TGTGCCAGCAGTGGCAGGACAGGGCTCGAGCAGTACTTC	CASSGRTGLEQYF
-	TRBV5-1	-	TRBJ1-1	TGCGCCAGCAGTACGGACAGCCACACTATGAACACTGAAGCTTTCTTT	CASSTDSHTMNTEAFF
-	TRBV11-2	few	TRBJ1-2	TGTGCCAGCAGCAACTACAGGGTTGATTATGGCTACACCTTC	CASSNYRVDYGYTF
TRBD2	TRBV4-1	few	TRBJ2-7	TGCGCCAGCAGCCACGGCGCCGGGAGCGGGAGTAGTTACGAGCAGTACTTC	CASSHGAGSGSSYEQYF
-	TRBV6-1	-	TRBJ2-3	TGTGCCAGCAGTCACCCCAATCGACAAGATACGCAGTATTTT	CASSHPNRQDTQYF
-	TRBV9	-	TRBJ2-5	TGTGCCAGCAGCGTAAGCTCTCGACACCAAGAGACCCAGTACTTC	CASSVSSRHQETQYF
-	TRBV28	-	TRBJ2-7	TGTGCCAGCAGTTCTGGGCCTGTCTCCTACTTC	CASSSGPVSYF
-	TRBV7-9	-	TRBJ1-2	TGTGCCAGCAGCTTGGCTGGGTTCGGGTATGGCTACACCTTC	CASSLAGFGYGYTF
-	TRBV5-6	-	TRBJ1-2	TGTGCCAGCAGGGAGGTAAGCGGCTATGGCTACACCTTC	CASREVSGYGYTF
-	TRBV4-1	-	TRBJ1-2	TGCGCCAGCAGCCAACCCCAAAGAGAAGGGCGCGACTATGGCTACACCTTC	CASSQPQREGRDYGYTF
TRBD1	TRBV11-2	-	TRBJ1-1	TGTGCCAGCAGCTTAGCGACAGGGTCGAACACTGAAGCTTTCTTT	CASSLATGSNTEAFF
-	TRBV2	-	TRBJ2-2	TGTGCCAGCAGTGGGGGGTCAGGGAACACCGGGGAGCTGTTTTTT	CASSGGSGNTGELFF
TRBD1	TRBV10-3	-	TRBJ2-7	TGTGCCATCAGGGATATTACAGGGGGCGGCTACGAGCAGTACTTC	CAIRDITGGGYEQYF
-	TRBV5-1	-	TRBJ2-5	TGCGCCAGCAGCTTCTTCCGGCCCTCCGGGGAGACCCAGTACTTC	CASSFFRPSGETQYF
-	TRBV6-5	-	TRBJ2-5	TGTGCCAGCAGTTTGGTCCTAGGGGAGACCCAGTACTTC	CASSLVLGETQYF
-	TRBV12-5	few	TRBJ2-2	TGTGCTAGTGGTTTGCTGAACACCGGGGAGCTGTTTTTT	CASGLLNTGELFF
TRBD1	TRBV5-6	-	TRBJ2-7	TGTGCCAGCAGCGGGGGACAGCGCAACGTTAGAACCTACGAGCAGTACTTC	CASSGGQRNVRTYEQYF
-	TRBV18	-	TRBJ2-7	TGTGCCGCAGGCTCGGGCTCCTACGAGCAGTACTTC	CAAGSGSYEQYF
-	TRBV15	-	TRBJ1-3	TGTGCCACCAGCAGAGGAGGGGTTCAATCTGGAAACACCATATATTTT	CATSRGGVQSGNTIYF
TRBD1	TRBV10-1	-	TRBJ1-6	TGCGCCAGCAGTTACAGGGGGCCCAACTATAATTCACCCCTCCACTTT	CASSYRGPNYNSPLHF
-	TRBV5-1	-	TRBJ2-5	TGCGCCAGCAGCTTGGAACCGGAATGGGAGACCCAGTACTTC	CASSLEPEWETQYF
-	TRBV18	once	TRBJ1-5	TGTGCCAGCTCACCTAAAGAAACGGGGGCTGGACAGCCCCAGCATTTT	CASSPKETGAGQPQHF
TRBD1	TRBV27	-	TRBJ2-6	TGTGCCAGCAGACCATACTCGGGACAGGCGCTTGCTGGGGCCAACGTCCTGACTTTC	CASRPYSGQALAGANVLTF
TRBD2	TRBV11-3	-	TRBJ2-5	TGTGCCAGCAGCTTTGGGCGGGGGGAGACCCAGTACTTC	CASSFGRGETQYF
-	TRBV11-2	few	TRBJ2-7	TGTGCCAGCAGCTTGACCTTCTACGAGCAGTACTTC	CASSLTFYEQYF
TRBD1	TRBV29-1	few	TRBJ2-7	TGCAGCGCCACGACAGGGATTACCTACGAGCAGTACTTC	CSATTGITYEQYF
-	TRBV7-8	-	TRBJ2-7	TGTGCCAGCAGCTTCCACCAACGCTACGAGCAGTACTTC	CASSFHQRYEQYF
-	TRBV4-2	-	TRBJ1-3	TGTGCCAGCAGCCGGGAACAGGTACCAGGTGGAAACACCATATATTTT	CASSREQVPGGNTIYF
-	TRBV6-6	few	TRBJ1-6	TGTGCCAGCAGCCGGGCCTCAAATTCACCCCTCCACTTT	CASSRASNSPLHF
-	TRBV25-1	-	TRBJ2-7	TGTGCCAGCAGTGAATTCGGAGCGGGTCTCTACGAGCAGTACTTC	CASSEFGAGLYEQYF
TRBD2	TRBV28	-	TRBJ2-1	TGTGCCAGCAGAACTAGCGGGAGTAGAAATGAGCAGTTCTTC	CASRTSGSRNEQFF
TRBD2	TRBV10-3	-	TRBJ2-3	TGTGCCATCAGTGAGAGGCTAGCGGGAGTGGGGTTGGGCACAGATACGCAGTATTTT	CAISERLAGVGLGTDTQYF
TRBD2	TRBV9	-	TRBJ2-7	TGTGCCAGCAGCGTAGGCGGGGGGCCCTACGAGCAGTACTTC	CASSVGGGPYEQYF
TRBD1	TRBV7-6	-	TRBJ2-1	TGTGCCAGCAGCCCTGACAGGGGATGGAATGAGCAGTTCTTC	CASSPDRGWNEQFF
TRBD2	TRBV5-4	-	TRBJ2-7	TGTGCCAGCAGCTTGGAGCTAGCGGGAGGGAACGAGCAGTACTTC	CASSLELAGGNEQYF
TRBD2	TRBV4-3	few	TRBJ2-3	TGCGCCAGCAGCCAATCCATTTCCGGGACTATAAGCACAGATACGCAGTATTTT	CASSQSISGTISTDTQYF
-	TRBV21-1	-	TRBJ2-3	TGTGCCAGCAGCAAAGAAGGGGCGACTACGGGGGATACGCAGTATTTT	CASSKEGATTGDTQYF
-	TRBV5-1	-	TRBJ1-1	TGCGCCAGCAGCTCCACCTGGGGGTCGGGCACTGAAGCTTTCTTT	CASSSTWGSGTEAFF
TRBD2	TRBV11-2	-	TRBJ2-1	TGTGCCAGCACTGCGAGGGCTAGCGGGACACCCTCCTACAATGAGCAGTTCTTC	CASTARASGTPSYNEQFF
-	TRBV5-1	-	TRBJ2-7	TGCGCCAGCAGCTTGGACCCTGACATCTCCTACGAGCAGTACTTC	CASSLDPDISYEQYF
TRBD1	TRBV18	-	TRBJ1-2	TGTGCCAGCTCACCAAGGACAGGCTATGGCTACACCTTC	CASSPRTGYGYTF
-	TRBV6-5	-	TRBJ2-7	TGTGCCAGCAGTTACCGAGGCCTAGTCGTCTACGAGCAGTACTTC	CASSYRGLVVYEQYF
TRBD1	TRBV18	-	TRBJ1-5	TGTGCCAGCTCACTGTTACAGGGGTGGCATCAGCCCCAGCATTTT	CASSLLQGWHQPQHF
-	TRBV7-6	-	TRBJ2-7	TGTGCCAGCAGCTTAGAAGGCCGGTCCTACGAGCAGTACTTC	CASSLEGRSYEQYF